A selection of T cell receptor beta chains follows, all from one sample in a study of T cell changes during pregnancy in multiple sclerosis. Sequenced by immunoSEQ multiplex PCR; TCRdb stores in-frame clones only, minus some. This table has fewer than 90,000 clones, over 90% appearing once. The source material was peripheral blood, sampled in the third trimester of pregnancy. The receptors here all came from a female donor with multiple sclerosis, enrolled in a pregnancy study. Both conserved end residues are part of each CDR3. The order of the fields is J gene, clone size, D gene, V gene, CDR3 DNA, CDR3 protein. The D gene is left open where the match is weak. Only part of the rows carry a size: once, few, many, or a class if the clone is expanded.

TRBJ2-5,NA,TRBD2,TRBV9,TGTGCCAGCAGCGAGGGGACTAGGGAGACCCAGTACTTC,CASSEGTRETQYF
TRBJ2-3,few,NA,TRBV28,TGTGCCAGCAGTTTATCGGTACCAGATACGCAGTATTTT,CASSLSVPDTQYF
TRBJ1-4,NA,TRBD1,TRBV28,TGTGCCAGCAGTAACCTGCGGGACAGGGTATCTGAAAAACTGTTTTTT,CASSNLRDRVSEKLFF
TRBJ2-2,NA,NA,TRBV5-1,TGCGCCAGCAAGAGTGGCGGGGAGCTGTTTTTT,CASKSGGELFF
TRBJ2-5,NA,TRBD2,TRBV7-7,TGTGCCAGCAGCAACCGGGAGGGGACTAAAGAGACCCAGTACTTC,CASSNREGTKETQYF
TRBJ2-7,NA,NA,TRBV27,TGTGCCAGCGGGTGGGGGCAAAGAGAGCAGTACTTC,CASGWGQREQYF
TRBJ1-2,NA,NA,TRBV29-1,TGCAGCGTACCTGGACAGAGCTTAGGTGGCTACACCTTC,CSVPGQSLGGYTF
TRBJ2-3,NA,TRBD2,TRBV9,TGTGCCAGCAGAATTTATAGCGGGAGACACACAGATACGCAGTATTTT,CASRIYSGRHTDTQYF
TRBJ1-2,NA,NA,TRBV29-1,TGCAGCTCGCAGGGGTTCAAAGGCTACACCTTC,CSSQGFKGYTF
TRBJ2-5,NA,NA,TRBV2,TGTGCCAGCAGTGCTGGGGCAGGGCGGCAAGAGACCCAGTACTTC,CASSAGAGRQETQYF
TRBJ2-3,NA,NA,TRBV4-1,TGCGCCAGCAGCCAAGATTCCGGGGGTTTGTCGGCGTATTTT,CASSQDSGGLSAYF
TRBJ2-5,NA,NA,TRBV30,TGTGCCTGGAGCTCCCCTCCGGAGGAGACCCAGTACTTC,CAWSSPPEETQYF
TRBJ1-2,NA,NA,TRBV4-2,TGTGCCAGCAGGCTAACAGGGTCGGGCTATCTCGGCTACACCTTC,CASRLTGSGYLGYTF
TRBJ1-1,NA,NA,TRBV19,TGTGCCAGTAGTATTGGGGGGGTCACTGAAGCTTTCTTT,CASSIGGVTEAFF
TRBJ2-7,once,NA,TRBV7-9,TGTGCCAGCAGCTTAGCAGCGGAGGAGCAGTACTTC,CASSLAAEEQYF
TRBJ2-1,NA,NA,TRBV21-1,TGTGCCAGCACCCAAAATCGATCTCCGGCGGGGGAGCAGTTCTTC,CASTQNRSPAGEQFF
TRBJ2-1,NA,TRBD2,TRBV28,TGTGCCAGCAGTTCACCACTCCGGACTAGCGGGAGAGGCAATGAGCAGTTCTTC,CASSSPLRTSGRGNEQFF
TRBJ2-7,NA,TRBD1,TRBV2,TGTGCCAGCAGTAGACAGGGCTACGAGCAGTACTTC,CASSRQGYEQYF
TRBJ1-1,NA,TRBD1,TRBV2,TGTGCCAGCAGTGAATGGAAGGGGGCGGACACTGAAGCTTTCTTT,CASSEWKGADTEAFF
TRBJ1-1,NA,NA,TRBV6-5,TGTGCCAGCAGTCAGGTTAGGGGGTCAGAAGCTTTCTTT,CASSQVRGSEAFF
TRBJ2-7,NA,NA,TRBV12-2,TGTGCAAGTCGCTTAGTATCTCGTAGCGAAAGCCTCTCCTACGAGCAGTACTTC,CASRLVSRSESLSYEQYF
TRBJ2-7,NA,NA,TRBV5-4,TGTGCCAGCAGCTCCAGAATCTCCTACGAGCAGTACTTC,CASSSRISYEQYF
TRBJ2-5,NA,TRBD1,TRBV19,TGTGCCAGTAGTACTGGGACAGGGGGCCGAGAGACCCAGTACTTC,CASSTGTGGRETQYF
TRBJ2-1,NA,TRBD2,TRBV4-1,TGCGCCAGCAGCCGCCACCGGGGTAGCGGGAATGAGCAGTTCTTC,CASSRHRGSGNEQFF
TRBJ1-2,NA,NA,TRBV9,TGTGCCAGCAGCGTAGAACTGAGGGATAACTATGGCTACACCTTC,CASSVELRDNYGYTF
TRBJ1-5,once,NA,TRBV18,TGTGCCAGCTCACCATCCTATAGCAATCAGCCCCAGCATTTT,CASSPSYSNQPQHF
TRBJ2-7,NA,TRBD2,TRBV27,TGTGCCAGCAGTCGGGAGGGCACCTACGAGCAGTACTTC,CASSREGTYEQYF
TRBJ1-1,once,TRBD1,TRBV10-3,TGTGCCATCAGTTATCAGGACAGGGGGCGTCCGGGCACTGAAGCTTTCTTT,CAISYQDRGRPGTEAFF
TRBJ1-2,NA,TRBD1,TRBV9,TGTGCCAGCAGCGTAGACCCTAAGGACAGGGGTTACTATGGCTACACCTTC,CASSVDPKDRGYYGYTF
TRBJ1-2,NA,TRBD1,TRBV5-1,TGCGCCAGCAGCTTGGACAGGGGGCAGGGTGGCTACACCTTC,CASSLDRGQGGYTF
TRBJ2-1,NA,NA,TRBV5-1,TGCGCCAGCAGCCCTGGGGCTTACAATGAGCAGTTCTTC,CASSPGAYNEQFF
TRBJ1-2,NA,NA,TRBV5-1,TGCGCCAGCAGCCTACACCCGGGGGAATGGGATGGCTACACCTTC,CASSLHPGEWDGYTF
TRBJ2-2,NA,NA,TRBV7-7,TGTGCCAGCAGCCCCAGCCGCGGATACACCGGGGAGCTGTTTTTT,CASSPSRGYTGELFF
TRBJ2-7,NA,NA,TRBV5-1,TGCGCCAGCAGCTTGTCTAAAGCCTACGAGCAGTACTTC,CASSLSKAYEQYF
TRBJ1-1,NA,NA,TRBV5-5,TGTGCCAGCAGCTCGTACATAACAGGGTTAAACACTGAAGCTTTCTTT,CASSSYITGLNTEAFF
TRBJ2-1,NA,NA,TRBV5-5,TGTGCCAGCAGCTGGGGGGTTGGGGGAAATGAGCAGTTCTTC,CASSWGVGGNEQFF
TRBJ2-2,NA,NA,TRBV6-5,TGTGCCAGCAGTCTGGCCGGGACTGGGACCGGGGAGCTGTTTTTT,CASSLAGTGTGELFF
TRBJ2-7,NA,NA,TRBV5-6,TGTGCCAGCAGCTTGGCCGCCAGGGAGCAGTACTTC,CASSLAAREQYF
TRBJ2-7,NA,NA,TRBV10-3,TGTGCCATCAGTGAGTCCCAGTCCTACGAGCAGTACTTC,CAISESQSYEQYF
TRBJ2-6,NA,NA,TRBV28,TGTGCCAGCAGTCCCAGACAGGTAGCGGCCAACGTCCTGACTTTC,CASSPRQVAANVLTF
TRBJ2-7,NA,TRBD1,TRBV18,TGTGCCAGCTCTCGAACCGGGACAGGGAGTCAATTCTCCTACGAGCAGTACTTC,CASSRTGTGSQFSYEQYF
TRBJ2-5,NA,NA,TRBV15,TGTGCCACCAGCAGAGATAAGGGGGAGACCCAGTACTTC,CATSRDKGETQYF
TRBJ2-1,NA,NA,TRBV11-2,TGTGCCAGCAGCTTAGACTCCCTCTACAATGAGCAGTTCTTC,CASSLDSLYNEQFF
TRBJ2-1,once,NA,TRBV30,TGTGCCTGGACAGGGACCTACAATGAGCAGTTCTTC,CAWTGTYNEQFF
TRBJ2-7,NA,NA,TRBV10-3,TGTGCCATCAGTGAGTCCTTGGTAACGGGGTCACAGCCCTACGAGCAGTACTTC,CAISESLVTGSQPYEQYF
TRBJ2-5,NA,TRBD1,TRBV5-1,TGCGCCAGCAGCCCGGGACAGGGGCGAGGAGAGACCCAGTACTTC,CASSPGQGRGETQYF
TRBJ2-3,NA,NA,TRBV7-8,TGTGCCAGCAGCCCGGAGAATAGAGCAGATACGCAGTATTTT,CASSPENRADTQYF
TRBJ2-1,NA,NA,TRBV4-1,TGCGCCAGCAGCCAAGCGCAGGGGATGGGGAATGAGCAGTTCTTC,CASSQAQGMGNEQFF
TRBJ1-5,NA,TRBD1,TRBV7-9,TGTGCCAGCAGCTTAACAGGGGGTAGCAATCAGCCCCAGCATTTT,CASSLTGGSNQPQHF
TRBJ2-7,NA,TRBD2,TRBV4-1,TGCGCCAGCAGCTTAAACGCGGGGGTAGAGCAGTACTTC,CASSLNAGVEQYF
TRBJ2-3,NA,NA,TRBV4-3,TGCGCCAGCAGCCAAGATCAAAACTATCTGTATTTT,CASSQDQNYLYF
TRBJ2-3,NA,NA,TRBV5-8,TGTGCCAGCACTTTGGGGCTAGCGTTCACAGATACGCAGTATTTT,CASTLGLAFTDTQYF
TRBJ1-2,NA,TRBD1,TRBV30,TGTGCCTGGAGTGGTACAGGGGGAAACTATGGCTACACCTTC,CAWSGTGGNYGYTF